This T cell receptor (beta chain) was profiled in a study of T cell clones after liver transplantation. Study at large: TCRbeta sequencing after a pre-transplant mixed lymphocyte reaction identified graft-donor-reactive clones, later tracked in post-transplant blood. Graft-donor-reactive sequences were compared with third-party-reactive TCRbeta sequences from pre-transplant mixed lymphocyte reactions. Whole-study findings and limits: In most of the 8 subjects, circulating graft-donor-reactive CD4 TCRbeta sequences fell significantly after transplant. Rather than being deleted, graft donor-reactive T cells may have moved into the graft.

The germline gives CDR1 SGHDT, CDR2 YYEEEE. V gave up 1 base and J gave up 2 bases, with 8 bases separating them. The CDR3 has 14 amino acids. A remark on this clone: The antigen remains undetermined.

Sequenced by immunoSEQ multiplex PCR; TCRdb stores in-frame clones only, minus some. This sample has 72,000 or so clones, with around 78% found just once. The source material was CD4+ T cells from blood, sampled at the 22-month timepoint. This sequence originates from a human patient who received a liver transplant. A share of the T cells may be of graft donor origin. This chain links TRBV5-6 with TRBJ2-3, with D possibly TRBD2 on 5 matching bases. Here the CDR3 DNA reads TGTGCCAGCAGCTTGTACGGGAACACAGATACGCAGTATTTT. Translation gives CASSLYGNTDTQYF.